These 7 T cell receptor beta chains were sequenced from one sample in a study of technical replicates of blood from a handful of donors. Profiled with immunoSEQ multiplex PCR; TCRdb holds only in-frame clones, not every one. The sample has about 73,000 clones; 90% are singletons. Sequencing was performed on PBMCs. These receptors were obtained from a human donor in good health. Some clones in this sample may be carry-over from other donors' samples.

This chain joins TRBV5-6 and TRBJ2-6; D gene ambiguous. V was clipped by 3 bases and J by 3 bases, with 7 bases between them. CDR1 is SGHDT, CDR2 YYEEEE, per germline. CDR3 length: 14 amino acids. CDR3 DNA sequence: TGTGCCAGCAGCTCTTGGAGTGGGGCCAACGTCCTGACTTTC. Translation: CASSSWSGANVLTF. Supplemented by reference TRBV5-6 and TRBJ2-6, the full variable domain reads DAGVTQSPTHLIKTRGQQVTLRCSPKSGHDTVSWYQQALGQGPQFIFQYYEEEERQRGNFPDRFSGHQFPNYSSELNVNALLLGDSALYLCASSSWSGANVLTFGAGSRLTVL.

The chain has TRBV5-8 and TRBJ2-6; 7 positions agree with TRBD1. Germline CDR1 SGHTS, CDR2 YDEGEE. CDR3 size: 15 residues. After removal of 4 bases from V and 3 bases from J, the junction contained 4 bases not matched to a gene. In nucleotides, the CDR3 is TGTGCCAGCAGCGAAGGGGGCGGTGGGGCCAACGTCCTGACTTTC. Its protein product is CASSEGGGGANVLTF.

This chain links TRBV2 with TRBJ2-7, with 13 nucleotides matching TRBD2. The CDR3 is 14 amino acids. Germline assignment: CDR1 SNHLY and CDR2 FYNNEI. V was pared by 8 bases and J by 5 bases, with 6 bases of the junction left unmatched. CDR3 in DNA: TGTGCCAGCGCTACTAGCGGGAGGGTCCACGAGCAGTACTTC. Amino acids: CASATSGRVHEQYF.

The chain employs TRBV6-5 and TRBJ2-3, with D uncertain. CDR1 and CDR2 from the germline V gene are MNHEY and SVGAGI. V was shortened by 2 bases and J by 9 bases, with 6 bases between the two germline ends. The CDR3 runs to 11 residues. This CDR3 is CASSYKSTQYF. CDR3 coding DNA: TGTGCCAGCAGTTACAAAAGCACGCAGTATTTT.

This chain links TRBV7-2 with TRBJ1-6; TRBD1 is a possible D gene (5 bases). The CDR3 totals 15 residues. Germline CDR1 is SGHTA and CDR2 is FQGNSA. V lost 2 bases and J 6 bases, leaving 11 bases between the germline ends. The CDR3 sequence: CASSLRGEGNSPLHF. The CDR3 nucleotides read TGTGCCAGCAGCTTACGGGGGGAAGGTAATTCACCCCTCCACTTT. The variable domain in full, completed from reference TRBV7-2 and TRBJ1-6, reads GAGVSQSPSNKVTEKGKDVELRCDPISGHTALYWYRQSLGQGLEFLIYFQGNSAPDKSGLPSDRFSAERTGGSVSTLTIQRTQQEDSAVYLCASSLRGEGNSPLHFGNGTRLTVT.

The chain joins TRBV10-3 to TRBJ1-2; maybe TRBD1 (5 bases). Between the trimmed V and J ends, which lost 10 bases and 7 bases, there was a span of 16 bases. The CDR3 covers 12 residues. CDR1 ENHRY and CDR2 SYGVKD come from the germline V gene. The CDR3 protein is CASGTTSGGYTF. The CDR3 nucleotides read TGTGCCAGCGGGACCACGTCGGGTGGCTACACCTTC.

This chain joins TRBV4-1 and TRBJ2-4, with 10 bases lining up with TRBD2. Trimming took 0 bases from V and 8 from J; bases not matched to a gene: 7. CDR3 length: 16 residues. Per the germline V gene, CDR1 is MGHRA and CDR2 is YSYEKL. In DNA form, the CDR3 reads TGCGCCAGCAGCCAAGAACCTAGCGGGGGTTGGGACATTCAGTACTTC. Translated: CASSQEPSGGWDIQYF.